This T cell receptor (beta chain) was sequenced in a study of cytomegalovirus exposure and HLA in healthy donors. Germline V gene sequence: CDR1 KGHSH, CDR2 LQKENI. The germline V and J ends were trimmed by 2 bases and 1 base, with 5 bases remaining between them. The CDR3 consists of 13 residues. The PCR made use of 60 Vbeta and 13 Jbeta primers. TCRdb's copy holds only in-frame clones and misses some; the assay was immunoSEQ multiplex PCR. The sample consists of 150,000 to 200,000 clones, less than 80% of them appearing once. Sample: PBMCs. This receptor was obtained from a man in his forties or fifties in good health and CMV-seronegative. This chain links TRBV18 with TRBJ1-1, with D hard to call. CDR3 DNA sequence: TGTGCCAGCTCACCAATAGCGAACACTGAAGCTTTCTTT. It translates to CASSPIANTEAFF.